This T cell receptor beta chain derives from a study of T cells in localized non-small cell lung cancer. This CDR3 has 13 residues. Trimming left V 1 base short and J 6 bases short, with 7 bases between. Germline loops: CDR1 SNHLY, CDR2 FYNNEI. In the case of this clone: No antigen is known for it.

The data were produced by immunoSEQ multiplex PCR, yet TCRdb's version contains in-frame clones alone and is incomplete. The sample consists of 15,000 to 20,000 clones, about four fifths of them appearing once. Study-wide results and caveats: Because only a single region of the tumor was sequenced, heterogeneity remains possible. Peak T cell clonality was found in uninvolved adjacent lung, exceeding tumor. Longer overall survival was seen with higher T cell density measured in blood.

Sequences were derived from peripheral blood, sampled before any cancer treatment. The rearrangement joins TRBV2 to TRBJ1-5; D unclear. The source is a male donor at least 60 years old with stage I lung adenocarcinoma. The CDR3 reads CASSEERSQPQHF. The CDR3 DNA follows: TGTGCCAGCAGTGAAGAGAGGAGTCAGCCCCAGCATTTT.